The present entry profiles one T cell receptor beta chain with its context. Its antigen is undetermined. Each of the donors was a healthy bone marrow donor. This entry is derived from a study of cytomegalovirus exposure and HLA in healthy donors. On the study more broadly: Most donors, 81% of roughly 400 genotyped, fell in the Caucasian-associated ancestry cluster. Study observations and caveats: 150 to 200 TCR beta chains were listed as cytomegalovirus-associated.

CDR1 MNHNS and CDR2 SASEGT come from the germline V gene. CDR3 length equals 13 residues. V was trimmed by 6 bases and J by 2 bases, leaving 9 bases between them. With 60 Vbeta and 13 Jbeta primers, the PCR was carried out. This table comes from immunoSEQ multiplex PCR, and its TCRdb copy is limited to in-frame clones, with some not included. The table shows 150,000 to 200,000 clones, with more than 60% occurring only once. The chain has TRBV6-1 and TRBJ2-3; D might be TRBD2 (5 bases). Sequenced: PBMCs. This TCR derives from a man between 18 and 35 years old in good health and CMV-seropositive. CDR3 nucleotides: TGTGCCAGCAGGGACTTCAACACAGATACGCAGTATTTT. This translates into CASRDFNTDTQYF.